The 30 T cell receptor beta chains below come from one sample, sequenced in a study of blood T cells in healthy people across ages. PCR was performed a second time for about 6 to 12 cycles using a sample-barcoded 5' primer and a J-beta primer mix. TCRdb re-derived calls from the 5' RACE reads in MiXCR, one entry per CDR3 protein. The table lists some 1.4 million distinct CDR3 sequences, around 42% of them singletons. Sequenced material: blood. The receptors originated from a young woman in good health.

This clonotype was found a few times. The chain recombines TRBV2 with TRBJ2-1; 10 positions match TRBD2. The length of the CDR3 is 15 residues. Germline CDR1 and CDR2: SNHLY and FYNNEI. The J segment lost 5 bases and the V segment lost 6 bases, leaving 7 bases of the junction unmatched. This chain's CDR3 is CASREGTSVNNEQFF. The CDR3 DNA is TGTGCCAGCAGGGAGGGGACTAGCGTAAACAATGAGCAGTTCTTC.

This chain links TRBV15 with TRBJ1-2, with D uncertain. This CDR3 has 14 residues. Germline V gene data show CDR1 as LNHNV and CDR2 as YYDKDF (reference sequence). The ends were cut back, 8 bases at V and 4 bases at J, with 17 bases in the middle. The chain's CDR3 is CATGGRTAGYGYTF. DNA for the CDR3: TGTGCCACCGGCGGAAGGACGGCTGGCTATGGCTACACCTTC.

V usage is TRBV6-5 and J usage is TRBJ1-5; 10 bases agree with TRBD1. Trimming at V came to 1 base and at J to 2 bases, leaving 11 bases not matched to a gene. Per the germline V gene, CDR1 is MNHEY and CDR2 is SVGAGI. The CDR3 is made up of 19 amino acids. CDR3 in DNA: TGTGCCAGCAGTTACTTTGGACAGGGGGAAGGAGAGGGCAATCAGCCCCAGCATTTT. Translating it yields CASSYFGQGEGEGNQPQHF.

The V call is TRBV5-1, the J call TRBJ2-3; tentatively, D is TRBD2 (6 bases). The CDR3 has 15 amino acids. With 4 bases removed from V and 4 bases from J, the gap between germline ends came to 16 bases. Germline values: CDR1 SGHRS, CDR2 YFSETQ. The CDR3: CASSPSVGGADTQYF. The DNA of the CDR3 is TGCGCCAGCAGCCCATCGGTCGGGGGTGCAGATACGCAGTATTTT.

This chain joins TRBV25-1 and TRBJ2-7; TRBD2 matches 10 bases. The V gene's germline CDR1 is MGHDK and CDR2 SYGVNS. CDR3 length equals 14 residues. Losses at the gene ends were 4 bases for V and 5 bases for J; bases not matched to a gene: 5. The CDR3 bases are TGTGCCAGCAGTGTGCTAGCGGGAGCGGACGAGCAGTACTTC. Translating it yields CASSVLAGADEQYF.

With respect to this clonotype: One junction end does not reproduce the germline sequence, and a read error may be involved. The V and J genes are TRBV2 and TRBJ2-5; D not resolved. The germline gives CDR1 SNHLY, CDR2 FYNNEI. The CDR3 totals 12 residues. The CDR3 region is CAGSEALETQYF. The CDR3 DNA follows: TGTGCCGGCAGTGAAGCGTTAGAGACCCAGTACTTC.

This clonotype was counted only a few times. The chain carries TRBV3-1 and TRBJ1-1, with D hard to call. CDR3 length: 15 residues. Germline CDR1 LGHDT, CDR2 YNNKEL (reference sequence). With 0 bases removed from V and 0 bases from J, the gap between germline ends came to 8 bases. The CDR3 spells CASSQDGRLNTEAFF. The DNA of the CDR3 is TGTGCCAGCAGCCAAGATGGGCGGCTGAACACTGAAGCTTTCTTT.

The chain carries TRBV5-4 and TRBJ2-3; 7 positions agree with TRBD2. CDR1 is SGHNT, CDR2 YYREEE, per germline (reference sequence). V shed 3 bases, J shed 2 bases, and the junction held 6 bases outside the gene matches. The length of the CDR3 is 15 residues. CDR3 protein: CASSSHSGTTDTQYF. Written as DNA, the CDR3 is TGTGCCAGCAGCTCACACAGCGGGACCACAGATACGCAGTATTTT.

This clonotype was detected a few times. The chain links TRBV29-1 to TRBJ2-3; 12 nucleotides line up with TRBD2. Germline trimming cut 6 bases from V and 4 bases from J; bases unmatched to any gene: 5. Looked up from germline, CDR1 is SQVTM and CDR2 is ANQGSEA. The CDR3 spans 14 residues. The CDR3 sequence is CSVSSGGAADTQYF. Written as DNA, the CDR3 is TGCAGCGTATCTAGCGGGGGGGCCGCAGATACGCAGTATTTT.

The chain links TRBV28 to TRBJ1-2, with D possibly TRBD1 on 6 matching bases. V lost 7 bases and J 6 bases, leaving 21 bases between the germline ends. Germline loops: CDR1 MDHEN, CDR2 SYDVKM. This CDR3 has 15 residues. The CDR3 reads CASTAGGGWVDGYTF. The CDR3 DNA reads TGTGCCAGCACCGCCGGGGGGGGCTGGGTGGATGGCTACACCTTC.

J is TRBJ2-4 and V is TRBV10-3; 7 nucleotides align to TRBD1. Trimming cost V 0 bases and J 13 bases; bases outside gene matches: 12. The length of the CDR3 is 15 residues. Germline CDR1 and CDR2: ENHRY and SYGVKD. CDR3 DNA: TGTGCCATCAGTGAGTCCCGGGGACAGTGGTGGGAGCAGTACTTC. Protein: CAISESRGQWWEQYF.

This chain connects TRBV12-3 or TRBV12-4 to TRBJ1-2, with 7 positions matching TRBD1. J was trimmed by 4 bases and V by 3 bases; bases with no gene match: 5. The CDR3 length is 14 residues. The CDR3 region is CASSFADRAYGYTF. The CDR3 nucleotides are TGTGCCAGCAGTTTCGCCGACAGGGCCTATGGCTACACCTTC.

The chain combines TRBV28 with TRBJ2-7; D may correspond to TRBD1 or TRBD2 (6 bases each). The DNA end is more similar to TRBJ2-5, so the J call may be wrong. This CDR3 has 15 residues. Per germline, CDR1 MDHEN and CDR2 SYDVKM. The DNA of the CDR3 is TGTGCCACTCGCCCACTAGCAGGGGCTTTGCAGACCCAGTACTTC. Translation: CATRPLAGALQTQYF.

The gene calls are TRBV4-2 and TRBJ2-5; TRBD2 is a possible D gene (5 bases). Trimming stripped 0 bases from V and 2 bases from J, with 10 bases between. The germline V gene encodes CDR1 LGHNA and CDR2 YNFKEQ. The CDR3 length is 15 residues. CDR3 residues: CASSQEERLQETQYF. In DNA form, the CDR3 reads TGTGCCAGCAGCCAAGAGGAGCGGTTACAAGAGACCCAGTACTTC.

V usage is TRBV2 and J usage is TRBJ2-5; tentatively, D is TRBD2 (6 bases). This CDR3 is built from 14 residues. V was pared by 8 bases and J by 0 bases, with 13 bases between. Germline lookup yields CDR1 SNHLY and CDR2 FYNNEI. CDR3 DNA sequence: TGTGCCAGCGCGGGAAACAGTAACCAAGAGACCCAGTACTTC. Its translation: CASAGNSNQETQYF.

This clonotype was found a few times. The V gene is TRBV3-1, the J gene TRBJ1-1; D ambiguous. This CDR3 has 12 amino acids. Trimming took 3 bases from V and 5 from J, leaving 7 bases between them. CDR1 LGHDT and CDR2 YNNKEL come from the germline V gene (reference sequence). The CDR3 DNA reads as TGTGCCAGCAGCCATTGGGGAACTGAAGCTTTCTTT. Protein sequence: CASSHWGTEAFF.

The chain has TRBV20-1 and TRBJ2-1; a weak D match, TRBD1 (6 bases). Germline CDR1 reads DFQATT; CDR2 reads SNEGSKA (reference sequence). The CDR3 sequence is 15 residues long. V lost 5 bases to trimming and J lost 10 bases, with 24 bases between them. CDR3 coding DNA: TGCAGTGCTCTTAACTCGGACAGTCAAACAGGGGAGCAGTTCTTC. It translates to CSALNSDSQTGEQFF.

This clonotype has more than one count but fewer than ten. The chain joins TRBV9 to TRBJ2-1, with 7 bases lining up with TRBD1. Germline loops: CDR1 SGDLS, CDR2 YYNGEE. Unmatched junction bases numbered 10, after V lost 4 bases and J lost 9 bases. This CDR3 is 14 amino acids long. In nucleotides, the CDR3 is TGTGCCAGCAGCATACAGACAGGGCTGGGTGAGCAGTTCTTC. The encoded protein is CASSIQTGLGEQFF.

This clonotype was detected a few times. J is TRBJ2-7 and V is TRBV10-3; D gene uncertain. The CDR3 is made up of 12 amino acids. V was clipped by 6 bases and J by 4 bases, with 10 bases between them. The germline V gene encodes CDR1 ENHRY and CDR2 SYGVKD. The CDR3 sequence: CAIRGDGYEQYF. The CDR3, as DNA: TGTGCCATCAGAGGAGACGGGTACGAGCAGTACTTC.

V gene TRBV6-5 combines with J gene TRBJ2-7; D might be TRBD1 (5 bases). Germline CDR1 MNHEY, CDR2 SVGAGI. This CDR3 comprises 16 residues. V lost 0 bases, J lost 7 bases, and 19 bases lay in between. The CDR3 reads CASSYSITGAYNEQYF. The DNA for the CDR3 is TGTGCCAGCAGTTACTCGATCACAGGAGCATACAATGAGCAGTACTTC.

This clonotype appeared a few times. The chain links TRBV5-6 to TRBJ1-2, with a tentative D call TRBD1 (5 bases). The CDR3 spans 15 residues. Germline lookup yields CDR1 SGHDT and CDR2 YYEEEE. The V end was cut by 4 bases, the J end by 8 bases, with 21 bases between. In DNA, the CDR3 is TGTGCCAGCAGCGCCCAAGCCGGGGGTATGGAGGGCTACACCTTC. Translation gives CASSAQAGGMEGYTF.

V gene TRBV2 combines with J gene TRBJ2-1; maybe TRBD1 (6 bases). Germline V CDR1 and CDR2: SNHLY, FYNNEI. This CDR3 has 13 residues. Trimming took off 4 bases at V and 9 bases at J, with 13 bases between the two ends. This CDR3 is CASSAEVGGEQFF. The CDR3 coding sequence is TGTGCCAGCAGTGCGGAAGTAGGGGGTGAGCAGTTCTTC.

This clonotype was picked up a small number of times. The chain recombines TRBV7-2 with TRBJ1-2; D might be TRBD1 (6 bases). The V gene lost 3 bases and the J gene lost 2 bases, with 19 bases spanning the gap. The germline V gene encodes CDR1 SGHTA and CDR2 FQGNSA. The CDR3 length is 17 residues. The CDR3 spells CASSFGGKRGYNYGYTF. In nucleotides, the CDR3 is TGTGCCAGCAGCTTCGGGGGGAAAAGGGGGTACAACTATGGCTACACCTTC.

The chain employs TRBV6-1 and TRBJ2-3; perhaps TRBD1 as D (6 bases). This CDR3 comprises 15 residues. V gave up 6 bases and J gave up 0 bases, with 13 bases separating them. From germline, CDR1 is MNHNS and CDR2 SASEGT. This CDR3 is CASSPIQGSTDTQYF. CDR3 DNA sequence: TGTGCCAGCAGCCCCATTCAGGGGAGCACAGATACGCAGTATTTT.

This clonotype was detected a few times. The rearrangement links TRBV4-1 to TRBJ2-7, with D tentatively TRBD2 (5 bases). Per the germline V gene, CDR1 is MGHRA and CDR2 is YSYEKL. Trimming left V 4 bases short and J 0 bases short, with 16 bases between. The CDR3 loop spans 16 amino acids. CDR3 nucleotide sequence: TGCGCCAGCAGCCTCACGGACGGGGAAGCCTCCTACGAGCAGTACTTC. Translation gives CASSLTDGEASYEQYF.

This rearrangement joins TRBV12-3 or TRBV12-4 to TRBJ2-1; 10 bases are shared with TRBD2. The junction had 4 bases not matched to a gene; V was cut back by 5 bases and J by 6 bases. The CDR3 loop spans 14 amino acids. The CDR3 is CASSTSGTPNEQFF. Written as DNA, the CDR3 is TGTGCCAGCAGTACTAGCGGGACCCCCAATGAGCAGTTCTTC.

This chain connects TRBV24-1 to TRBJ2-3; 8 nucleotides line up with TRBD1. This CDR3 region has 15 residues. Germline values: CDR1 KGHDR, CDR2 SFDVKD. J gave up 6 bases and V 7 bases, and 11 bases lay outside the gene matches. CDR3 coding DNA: TGTGCCACCAGCGAAAGACAGGGGAGTCGGGATACGCAGTATTTT. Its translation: CATSERQGSRDTQYF.

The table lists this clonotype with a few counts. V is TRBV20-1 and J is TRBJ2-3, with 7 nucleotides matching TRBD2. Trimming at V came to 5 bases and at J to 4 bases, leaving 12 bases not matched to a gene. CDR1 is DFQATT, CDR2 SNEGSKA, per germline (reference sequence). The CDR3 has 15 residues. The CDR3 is CSAAHWREPPDTQYF. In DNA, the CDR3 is TGCAGTGCTGCCCATTGGCGGGAGCCCCCAGATACGCAGTATTTT.

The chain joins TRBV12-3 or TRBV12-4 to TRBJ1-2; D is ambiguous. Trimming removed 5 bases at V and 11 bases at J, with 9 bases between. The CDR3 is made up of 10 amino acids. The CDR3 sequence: CASSVRSYTF. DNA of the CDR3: TGTGCCAGCAGTGTACGGAGTTACACCTTC.

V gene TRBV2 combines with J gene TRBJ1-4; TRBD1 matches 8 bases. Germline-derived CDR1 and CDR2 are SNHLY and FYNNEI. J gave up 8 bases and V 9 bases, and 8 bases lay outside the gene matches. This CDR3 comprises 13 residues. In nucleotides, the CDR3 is TGTGCCAGTCAGGGACAGGTGGGGGAAAAACTGTTTTTT. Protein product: CASQGQVGEKLFF.